The rows below give T cell receptor beta chains drawn from one sample of a study of blood T cell repertoires in COVID-19. Some clones are missing from TCRdb's copy, which holds only in-frame ones; the method was immunoSEQ multiplex PCR. The repertoire includes 120,000 or so clones, about 86% of them detected once, and 5.9% sits in the top ten. Sequences were obtained from peripheral blood. All receptors come from an elderly man with active or convalescent COVID-19. Both conserved end residues are trimmed from each CDR3. Fields, in order: V gene, J gene, clone size, CDR3 protein. Expanded clones are given a class, and other clones once, few, many or no size at all.

V gene: TRBV6-6; J gene: TRBJ2-2; clone size: -; CDR3 protein: ASRKSGGAIPGELF
V gene: TRBV5-4; J gene: TRBJ2-7; clone size: -; CDR3 protein: ASSLPDRGEQY
V gene: TRBV6-2/TRBV6-3; J gene: TRBJ2-3; clone size: -; CDR3 protein: ASSRTSDTDTQY
V gene: TRBV4-1; J gene: TRBJ2-3; clone size: -; CDR3 protein: ASSQAESTDTQY
V gene: TRBV9; J gene: TRBJ2-3; clone size: few; CDR3 protein: ASSAPTGSTDTQY
V gene: TRBV5-1; J gene: TRBJ1-5; clone size: -; CDR3 protein: ASSFQGTGGTSNQPQH
V gene: TRBV25-1; J gene: TRBJ2-5; clone size: -; CDR3 protein: ASADRVQETQY
V gene: TRBV6-6; J gene: TRBJ1-1; clone size: -; CDR3 protein: ASSRDRGTEAF
V gene: TRBV18; J gene: TRBJ2-1; clone size: -; CDR3 protein: ASSLSFGGAYNEQF
V gene: TRBV4-2; J gene: TRBJ1-1; clone size: -; CDR3 protein: ASSHGEGADTEAF
V gene: TRBV9; J gene: TRBJ1-2; clone size: -; CDR3 protein: ASSTPAGGSYGYT
V gene: TRBV3-1/TRBV3-2; J gene: TRBJ2-4; clone size: -; CDR3 protein: ASSAPAGGIRGNIQY
V gene: TRBV5-6; J gene: TRBJ1-2; clone size: -; CDR3 protein: ASSLDRENYGYT
V gene: TRBV2; J gene: TRBJ2-1; clone size: -; CDR3 protein: ASRLANNEQF
V gene: TRBV5-1; J gene: TRBJ2-6; clone size: -; CDR3 protein: ASSLADTPGGANVLT
V gene: TRBV6-2/TRBV6-3; J gene: TRBJ2-2; clone size: -; CDR3 protein: ASTPFPGLAEGKTGELF
V gene: TRBV19; J gene: TRBJ2-2; clone size: -; CDR3 protein: ASTTISGITGELF
V gene: TRBV3-1/TRBV3-2; J gene: TRBJ2-5; clone size: once; CDR3 protein: ASSQGTMETQY
V gene: TRBV9; J gene: TRBJ2-1; clone size: many; CDR3 protein: ASSPGLAVNEQF
V gene: TRBV19; J gene: TRBJ1-5; clone size: -; CDR3 protein: ASNPRAGDSNQPQH
V gene: TRBV7-2; J gene: TRBJ2-1; clone size: -; CDR3 protein: ASSSSGLSSYNEQF
V gene: TRBV6-5; J gene: TRBJ2-7; clone size: many; CDR3 protein: ASSYSPGQGSHEQY
V gene: TRBV7-9; J gene: TRBJ2-3; clone size: -; CDR3 protein: ASSDQADTQY
V gene: TRBV6-6; J gene: TRBJ1-1; clone size: -; CDR3 protein: ASRENLDRGAEAF
V gene: TRBV4-3; J gene: TRBJ1-2; clone size: -; CDR3 protein: ASSQAVETHYGYT
V gene: TRBV10-3; J gene: TRBJ1-1; clone size: -; CDR3 protein: AISAQGGTEAF
V gene: TRBV2; J gene: TRBJ1-2; clone size: once; CDR3 protein: ASREPGIYGYT
V gene: TRBV28; J gene: TRBJ2-1; clone size: -; CDR3 protein: ASSLRQGARDEQF
V gene: TRBV10-3; J gene: TRBJ2-5; clone size: -; CDR3 protein: AISVRGGETQY
V gene: TRBV6-1; J gene: TRBJ2-1; clone size: -; CDR3 protein: ASSEAYEGVTYNEQF
V gene: TRBV5-5; J gene: TRBJ1-2; clone size: -; CDR3 protein: ASSAMTGRPGYT
V gene: TRBV11-2; J gene: TRBJ2-5; clone size: -; CDR3 protein: ASSLNSVLQETQY
V gene: TRBV19; J gene: TRBJ1-1; clone size: -; CDR3 protein: ASSRQGPAEAF
V gene: TRBV5-1; J gene: TRBJ2-7; clone size: few; CDR3 protein: ASSLGGGTRQRDEQY
V gene: TRBV19; J gene: TRBJ1-2; clone size: -; CDR3 protein: ASRGTDLSNYGYT
V gene: TRBV6-5; J gene: TRBJ2-7; clone size: -; CDR3 protein: ASSSSGEQY
V gene: TRBV5-1; J gene: TRBJ2-2; clone size: once; CDR3 protein: ASSPTGLTGELF
V gene: TRBV5-1; J gene: TRBJ2-7; clone size: -; CDR3 protein: ASRQAGGIIYEQY
V gene: TRBV28; J gene: TRBJ1-2; clone size: -; CDR3 protein: ASSSPIRTGGQGYGYT
V gene: TRBV7-6; J gene: TRBJ1-3; clone size: -; CDR3 protein: ASSLSQGSSGNTIY
V gene: TRBV2; J gene: TRBJ2-5; clone size: -; CDR3 protein: ASSEGVGETQY
V gene: TRBV15; J gene: TRBJ2-7; clone size: -; CDR3 protein: ATSRQGLTYEQY
V gene: TRBV7-6; J gene: TRBJ2-5; clone size: few; CDR3 protein: ASSQAAGPLETQY
V gene: TRBV20-1; J gene: TRBJ1-2; clone size: -; CDR3 protein: SASQGAYGYT
V gene: TRBV19; J gene: TRBJ2-5; clone size: -; CDR3 protein: ASSMMGEVETQY
V gene: TRBV13; J gene: TRBJ2-5; clone size: -; CDR3 protein: ASNEAGIQETQY
V gene: TRBV7-2; J gene: TRBJ1-5; clone size: -; CDR3 protein: ASSLATGRNQPQH
V gene: TRBV10-3; J gene: TRBJ2-6; clone size: -; CDR3 protein: AIRPGTGESGANVLT
V gene: TRBV19; J gene: TRBJ1-3; clone size: -; CDR3 protein: ASTLQGRNTIY
V gene: TRBV2; J gene: TRBJ2-3; clone size: few; CDR3 protein: ASSEWDRYTDTQY
V gene: TRBV28; J gene: TRBJ1-2; clone size: -; CDR3 protein: ASSPNPPRGQGGYT
V gene: TRBV4-3; J gene: TRBJ1-1; clone size: -; CDR3 protein: ASSPTRPGDFAEAF
V gene: TRBV5-1; J gene: TRBJ2-2; clone size: -; CDR3 protein: ASSLVSDTGELF
V gene: TRBV2; J gene: TRBJ1-2; clone size: -; CDR3 protein: ASLPVQGANYGYT
V gene: TRBV7-9; J gene: TRBJ2-1; clone size: -; CDR3 protein: ASSFGGGSYNEQF